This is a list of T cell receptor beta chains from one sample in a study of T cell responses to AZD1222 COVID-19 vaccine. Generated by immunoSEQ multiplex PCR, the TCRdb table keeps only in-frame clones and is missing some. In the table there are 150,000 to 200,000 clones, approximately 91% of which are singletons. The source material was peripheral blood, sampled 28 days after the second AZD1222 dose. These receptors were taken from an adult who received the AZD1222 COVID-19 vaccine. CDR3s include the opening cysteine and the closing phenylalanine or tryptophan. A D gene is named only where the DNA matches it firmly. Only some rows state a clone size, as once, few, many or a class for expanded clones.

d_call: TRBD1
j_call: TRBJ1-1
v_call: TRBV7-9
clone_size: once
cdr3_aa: CASKGQPNPGTEAFF
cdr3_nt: TGTGCCAGCAAGGGACAGCCCAACCCAGGGACTGAAGCTTTCTTT

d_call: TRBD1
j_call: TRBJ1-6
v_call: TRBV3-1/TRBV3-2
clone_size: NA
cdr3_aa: CASSAGGGNSPLHF
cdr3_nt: TGTGCCAGCAGCGCAGGGGGCGGTAATTCACCCCTCCACTTT

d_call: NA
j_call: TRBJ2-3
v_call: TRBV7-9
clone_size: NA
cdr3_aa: CASSLAGTSTDTQYF
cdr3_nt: TGTGCCAGCAGCTTAGCAGGGACCAGCACAGATACGCAGTATTTT

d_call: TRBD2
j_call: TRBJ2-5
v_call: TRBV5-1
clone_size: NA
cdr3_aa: CASSLAGGVRETQYF
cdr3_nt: TGCGCCAGCAGCTTAGCGGGGGGTGTGAGAGAGACCCAGTACTTC

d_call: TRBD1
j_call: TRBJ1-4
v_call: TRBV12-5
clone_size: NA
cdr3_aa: CASGSPPKGQGAFSTNEKLFF
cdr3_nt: TGTGCTAGTGGTTCGCCACCTAAAGGACAGGGGGCTTTCTCAACTAATGAAAAACTGTTTTTT

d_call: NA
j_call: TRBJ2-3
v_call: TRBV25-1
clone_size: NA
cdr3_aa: CASSEPLGAATDTQYF
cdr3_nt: TGTGCCAGCAGTGAACCTCTGGGGGCGGCCACAGATACGCAGTATTTT

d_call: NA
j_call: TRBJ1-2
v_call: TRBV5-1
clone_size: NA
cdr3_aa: CASSLGEGYNYGYTF
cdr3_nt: TGCGCCAGCAGCTTGGGGGAGGGCTACAACTATGGCTACACCTTC

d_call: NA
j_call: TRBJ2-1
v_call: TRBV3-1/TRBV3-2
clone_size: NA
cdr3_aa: CASSRDRNNEQFF
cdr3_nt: TGTGCCAGCAGCCGCGACAGGAACAATGAGCAGTTCTTC

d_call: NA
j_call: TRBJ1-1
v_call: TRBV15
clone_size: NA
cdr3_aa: CATSRGQLDTEAFF
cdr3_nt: TGTGCCACCAGCAGAGGCCAGTTGGACACTGAAGCTTTCTTT

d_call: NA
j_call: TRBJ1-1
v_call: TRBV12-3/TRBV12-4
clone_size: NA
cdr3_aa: CASSYRATEAFF
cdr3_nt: TGTGCCAGCAGTTACAGGGCGACTGAAGCTTTCTTT

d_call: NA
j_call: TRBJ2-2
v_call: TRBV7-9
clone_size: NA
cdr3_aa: CASSLKGPGNTGELFF
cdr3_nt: TGTGCCAGCAGCTTGAAGGGGCCAGGGAACACCGGGGAGCTGTTTTTT

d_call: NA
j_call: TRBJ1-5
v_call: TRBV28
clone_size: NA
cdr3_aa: CASHTAGLGNQPQHF
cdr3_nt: TGTGCCAGCCATACGGCGGGGCTTGGCAATCAGCCCCAGCATTTT

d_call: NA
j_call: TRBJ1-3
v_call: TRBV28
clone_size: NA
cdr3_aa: CASSSKRNRATRNTIYF
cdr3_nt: TGTGCCAGCAGTTCCAAGAGGAACAGGGCCACCAGAAACACCATATATTTT

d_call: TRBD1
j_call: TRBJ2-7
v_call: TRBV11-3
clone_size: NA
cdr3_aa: CASSHGTGQGPIYEQYF
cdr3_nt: TGTGCCAGCAGCCACGGGACAGGACAGGGACCTATCTACGAGCAGTACTTC

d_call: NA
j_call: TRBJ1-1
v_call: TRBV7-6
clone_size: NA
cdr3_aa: CASSMRDSRVAFF
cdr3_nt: TGTGCCAGCAGTATGAGGGACTCCCGGGTAGCTTTCTTT

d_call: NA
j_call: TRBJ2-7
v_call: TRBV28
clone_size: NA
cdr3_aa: CASSLGGTTYEQYF
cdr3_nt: TGTGCCAGCAGTTTAGGCGGTACCACCTACGAGCAGTACTTC

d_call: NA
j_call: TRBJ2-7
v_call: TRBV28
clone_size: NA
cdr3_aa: CASSLYWDGPYEQYF
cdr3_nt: TGTGCCAGCAGTTTATACTGGGACGGCCCCTACGAGCAGTACTTC